This passage covers 10 T cell receptor beta chains from one sample sequenced in a study of shared clonotypes between healthy human individuals. Some clones are missing from TCRdb's copy, which holds only in-frame ones; the method was immunoSEQ multiplex PCR. In the table there are some 790,000 clones, 72% of which are singletons. The specimen was memory CD4+ T cells sorted from blood. Indicated subset: CD45RA-negative fraction. Every receptor here comes from a woman in her 30s in good health.

This clone has a count of ten or more. The chain combines TRBV19 with TRBJ1-2, with TRBD1 identical over 7 bases. CDR1 and CDR2 (germline): LNHDA, SQIVND (reference sequence). The CDR3 length is 12 residues. The CDR3 reads CASQERQGGYTF. Written as DNA, the CDR3 is TGTGCATCTCAGGAGCGACAGGGTGGCTACACCTTC.

This sequence joins TRBV4-2 and TRBJ2-7; D gene unclear. The germline gives CDR1 LGHNA, CDR2 YNFKEQ. The V end lost 2 bases, the J end lost 4 bases, and 15 bases lay between the germline ends. The CDR3 contains 15 residues. CDR3 coding DNA: TGTGCCAGCAGCCAACAGGCGAAAAAAGATTACGAGCAGTACTTC. This codes for CASSQQAKKDYEQYF.

The table lists this clone with a count of one. This rearrangement joins TRBV19 to TRBJ2-2, with 8 bases lining up with TRBD2. The V and J ends lost 1 base and 6 bases, in that order; junction bases with no gene match: 7. Germline V CDR1 and CDR2: LNHDA, SQIVND (reference sequence). The CDR3 has 16 amino acids. In DNA, the CDR3 is TGTGCCAGTAGTATAGGACAGCGGGGGTATTCCGGGGAGCTGTTTTTT. Its translation is CASSIGQRGYSGELFF.

The chain links TRBV20-1 to TRBJ2-1, with D perhaps assigned TRBD1 or TRBD2 (5 bases each). The ends were cut back, 0 bases at V and 15 bases at J, with 12 bases in the middle. CDR1 DFQATT and CDR2 SNEGSKA come from the germline V gene (reference sequence). The CDR3 totals 11 residues. CDR3 region: CSAREDEGRFF. The CDR3 region has the DNA TGCAGTGCTAGAGAGGATGAGGGGCGGTTCTTC.

The genes are TRBV14 and TRBJ2-7, with a possible D match to TRBD2 (6 bases). Germline V gives CDR1 SGHDN, CDR2 FVKESK. V shed 2 bases and J shed 2 bases, with 16 bases lying between them. The CDR3 runs to 16 residues. CDR3 nucleotides: TGTGCCAGCAGCCAATTTGGTCGTTGGGGGGCCTACGAGCAGTACTTC. This gives the protein CASSQFGRWGAYEQYF. Full variable domain (rest looked up from reference TRBV14 and TRBJ2-7): EAGVTQFPSHSVIEKGQTVTLRCDPISGHDNLYWYRRVMGKEIKFLLHFVKESKQDESGMPNNRFLAERTGGTYSTLKVQPAELEDSGVYFCASSQFGRWGAYEQYFGPGTRLTVT.

The chain carries TRBV28 and TRBJ1-2; D is perhaps TRBD1 (5 bases). Germline V lookup: CDR1 MDHEN, CDR2 SYDVKM. The V gene lost 7 bases and the J gene lost 4 bases, with 22 bases spanning the gap. This CDR3 is 16 amino acids long. The CDR3, as DNA: TGTGCCAGCAACGACCCCTTAGGGGCAGTCAGCTATGGCTACACCTTC. Translation gives CASNDPLGAVSYGYTF.

The chain links TRBV11-1 to TRBJ1-1; 7 bases are shared with TRBD1. The CDR3 extends over 13 amino acids. Looked up from germline, CDR1 is SGHAT and CDR2 is FQDESV (reference sequence). Unmatched junction bases numbered 2, after V lost 4 bases and J lost 3 bases. The CDR3 region has the DNA TGTGCCAGCAGCTACACAGGGGACACTGAAGCTTTCTTT. Residues: CASSYTGDTEAFF.

This chain uses TRBV4-1 with TRBJ2-1; D might be TRBD1 or TRBD2, each matching 5 bases. V was cut by 1 base and J by 7 bases, with 20 bases left in between. CDR3 size: 17 residues. Germline lookup yields CDR1 MGHRA and CDR2 YSYEKL. Written as DNA, the CDR3 is TGCGCCAGCAGCCAAGTGGGGCTAGCCCCGACCGGTAATGAGCAGTTCTTC. Translating it yields CASSQVGLAPTGNEQFF.

The CDR3 DNA reads TGTGCCAGCAGCAAGCGCGGGAGGGCCGAGGAGCAGTTCTTC. Translated: CASSKRGRAEEQFF. The V gene is TRBV7-8, the J gene TRBJ2-1; 9 bases are shared with TRBD2. CDR3 length: 14 residues. Germline trimming cut 5 bases from V and 10 bases from J; bases unmatched to any gene: 9. The germline CDR1 and CDR2 sequences are SGHVS and FQNEAQ.

The DNA for the CDR3 is TGTGCCTGGATAAGCAGGTTCGGAAACACCATATATTTT. Its protein product is CAWISRFGNTIYF. This chain links TRBV30 with TRBJ1-3, with no clear D. With 4 bases removed from V and 4 bases from J, the gap between germline ends came to 11 bases. CDR1 and CDR2 from the germline V gene are GTSNPN and SVGIG (reference sequence). This CDR3 has 13 residues.